These T cell receptor beta chains were read from a single sample in a study of T cell changes during pregnancy in multiple sclerosis. Assay: immunoSEQ multiplex PCR; the TCRdb copy retains only in-frame clones and omits some. The sample gives some 37,000 clones, 88% of which show up once; about 0.58% is in the top ten. Sequenced here: CD4+ T cells from peripheral blood mononuclear cells, sampled in the first trimester of pregnancy. The receptor set was obtained from a female donor with multiple sclerosis, enrolled in a pregnancy study. Both conserved end residues are trimmed from each CDR3. Fields, in order: J gene, V gene, CDR3 protein.

j_gene: TRBJ2-7
v_gene: TRBV18
CDR3aa: ASSPAVEQY

j_gene: TRBJ2-3
v_gene: TRBV28
CDR3aa: ASTKQRTTDTQY

j_gene: TRBJ2-2
v_gene: TRBV5-1
CDR3aa: ASSSGTGNGELF

j_gene: TRBJ1-1
v_gene: TRBV18
CDR3aa: ASSPLTGRKLGVNTEAF

j_gene: TRBJ1-2
v_gene: TRBV27
CDR3aa: ASSSRSQGGKWYGYT

j_gene: TRBJ2-2
v_gene: TRBV5-1
CDR3aa: ASSVTSFGTGELF

j_gene: TRBJ2-3
v_gene: TRBV2
CDR3aa: ASRDRAGTDTQY

j_gene: TRBJ1-6
v_gene: TRBV28
CDR3aa: ASSSLGEGNSPLH

j_gene: TRBJ2-6
v_gene: TRBV2
CDR3aa: ASSEASTGNSGANVLT

j_gene: TRBJ1-4
v_gene: TRBV2
CDR3aa: ASSEGGATNEKLF

j_gene: TRBJ2-1
v_gene: TRBV29-1
CDR3aa: SVVASGGPSSYNEQF

j_gene: TRBJ1-1
v_gene: TRBV19
CDR3aa: ASVGSRTGMNTEAF

j_gene: TRBJ2-5
v_gene: TRBV28
CDR3aa: ASSEGRALVTETQY

j_gene: TRBJ2-5
v_gene: TRBV7-3
CDR3aa: ASSSLPGLAGVETQY

j_gene: TRBJ2-2
v_gene: TRBV5-6
CDR3aa: ASSLLAGNTGELF

j_gene: TRBJ2-1
v_gene: TRBV15
CDR3aa: ATSRVGGRTNEQF

j_gene: TRBJ2-2
v_gene: TRBV28
CDR3aa: ASSLAGTGELF

j_gene: TRBJ1-2
v_gene: TRBV27
CDR3aa: ASSLSLGPNYGYT

j_gene: TRBJ2-5
v_gene: TRBV2
CDR3aa: ASSVEGAIQETQY

j_gene: TRBJ2-2
v_gene: TRBV9
CDR3aa: ASSVGVGRGTGELF

j_gene: TRBJ1-6
v_gene: TRBV6-5
CDR3aa: ASSPGQLHSPLH

j_gene: TRBJ1-1
v_gene: TRBV6-1
CDR3aa: ASSEDRLNTEAF

j_gene: TRBJ2-3
v_gene: TRBV10-2
CDR3aa: ASYQGRKY

j_gene: TRBJ2-2
v_gene: TRBV5-1
CDR3aa: ASSWTGPNTGELF

j_gene: TRBJ2-4
v_gene: TRBV23-1
CDR3aa: ASNRGLGRTQQAKNIQY

j_gene: TRBJ2-2
v_gene: TRBV29-1
CDR3aa: SVGVTHTGELF

j_gene: TRBJ1-5
v_gene: TRBV19
CDR3aa: ASSSGGNSNQPQH

j_gene: TRBJ1-2
v_gene: TRBV5-6
CDR3aa: ASSLLGVNYGYT

j_gene: TRBJ1-1
v_gene: TRBV27
CDR3aa: ASSFGTGLNTEAF

j_gene: TRBJ1-5
v_gene: TRBV10-3
CDR3aa: AISDRGQPQH

j_gene: TRBJ1-2
v_gene: TRBV25-1
CDR3aa: ASSDSDYGYT

j_gene: TRBJ2-1
v_gene: TRBV4-1
CDR3aa: ASSQEGRGANEQF

j_gene: TRBJ2-1
v_gene: TRBV5-4
CDR3aa: ASSLGRDRDNEQF

j_gene: TRBJ1-1
v_gene: TRBV9
CDR3aa: ASSRGQASTEAF

j_gene: TRBJ1-1
v_gene: TRBV4-2
CDR3aa: ASSQEFGTGGGNTEAF

j_gene: TRBJ1-3
v_gene: TRBV7-2
CDR3aa: ASSLTTGEYGNTIY

j_gene: TRBJ1-3
v_gene: TRBV19
CDR3aa: ASRRGKDGNTIY

j_gene: TRBJ2-2
v_gene: TRBV11-3
CDR3aa: ASSLSFGGSTGELF

j_gene: TRBJ1-2
v_gene: TRBV2
CDR3aa: ACTRTTGGGDGYT

j_gene: TRBJ1-3
v_gene: TRBV9
CDR3aa: ASSVATGALPGNTIY

j_gene: TRBJ1-1
v_gene: TRBV6-1
CDR3aa: ASRRQYEAF

j_gene: TRBJ1-2
v_gene: TRBV27
CDR3aa: ASKASGQGILSDGYT